The 10 T cell receptor beta chains listed next were all sequenced from one sample in a study of glioma-infiltrating T cells. The iRepertoire nested amplicon-rescue multiplex PCR amplified TCR alpha and beta CDR3s from RNA. One entry per CDR3 protein results from TCRdb running MiXCR on the multiplex PCR reads. The data show fewer than 200,000 distinct CDR3 sequences, around 42% seen once. Sequencing used glioma tissue, nonneoplastic brain tissue, or PBMCs (not recorded which). These receptors were obtained from a human donor with low-grade glioma or glioblastoma, undergoing nonglioma brain surgery, or in good health (not recorded which).

The table lists this clonotype with many counts. The J gene is TRBJ2-1, the V gene TRBV4-1; TRBD2 matches 10 bases. CDR3 length: 16 residues. The germline V gene has CDR1 MGHRA and CDR2 YSYEKL. The V segment lost 2 bases and the J segment 14 bases; nucleotides outside the gene matches: 15. The CDR3 is CASSQPVKREGREKFF. DNA for the CDR3: TGCGCCAGCAGCCAACCCGTCAAGCGGGAGGGCCGGGAGAAGTTCTTC.

The CDR3 nucleotides read TGTGCCAGCAGCTTGGAACGGAGTTTTGAAGCTTTCTTT. It specifies CASSLERSFEAFF. This rearrangement joins TRBV5-4 to TRBJ1-1, with D unresolved. CDR1 is SGHNT, CDR2 YYREEE, per germline (reference sequence). V lost 0 bases and J 7 bases, leaving 10 bases between the germline ends. The CDR3 spans 13 residues.

About this clonotype: At one of its ends the junction is not consistent with the germline gene, which may arise from a read error. The chain has TRBV7-9 and TRBJ2-7; D is possibly TRBD2 (6 bases). Germline lookup yields CDR1 SEHNR and CDR2 FQNEAQ (reference sequence). CDR3 length: 13 residues. In DNA form, the CDR3 reads TGTGCCAGCGTGCTAGCGCTCTCCTACGAGCAATACTTC. Amino acid sequence: CASVLALSYEQYF.

The chain has TRBV7-3 and TRBJ2-5; no clear D gene. Deletions cut 0 bases from V and 3 bases from J, with 5 bases between. The CDR3 totals 13 residues. The germline V gene has CDR1 SGHTA and CDR2 FQGTGA. As DNA, the CDR3 is TGTGCCAGCAGCTTAACGACGGAAGAGACCCAGTACTTC. This codes for CASSLTTEETQYF. Looking up the rest from reference TRBV7-3 and TRBJ2-5 gives the full variable domain: GAGVSQTPSNKVTEKGKYVELRCDPISGHTALYWYRQSLGQGPEFLIYFQGTGAADDSGLPNDRFFAVRPEGSVSTLKIQRTERGDSAVYLCASSLTTEETQYFGPGTRLLVL.

Concerning this clonotype itself: A much larger clone differs by one base, so this may be a read error. The rearrangement uses TRBV2 and TRBJ1-1; D is perhaps TRBD1 (5 bases). Germline lookup yields CDR1 SNHLY and CDR2 FYNNEI. This CDR3 comprises 12 residues. CDR3 sequence (DNA): TGTGCCAGCAGTGCGACAGCCACTAAAGCTTTCTTT. Its protein is CASSATATKAFF.

The chain uses TRBV12-3 or TRBV12-4 and TRBJ1-4; D uncertain. The length of the CDR3 is 12 residues. V lost 3 bases, J lost 6 bases, and 5 bases lay in between. The CDR3 sequence: CASSFQDEKLFF. The CDR3 bases are TGTGCCAGCAGTTTCCAGGATGAAAAACTGTTTTTT.

This clonotype was counted between two and nine times. The V call is TRBV12-3 or TRBV12-4, the J call TRBJ1-5; TRBD1 matches 11 bases. The CDR3 spans 15 residues. The V segment lost 5 bases and the J segment 6 bases; nucleotides outside the gene matches: 6. CDR3 residues: CASSAAGTGGQPQHF. CDR3 in DNA: TGTGCCAGCAGTGCCGCAGGGACAGGGGGTCAGCCCCAGCATTTT.

In its sample, this clonotype was seen a few times. This rearrangement joins TRBV5-4 to TRBJ2-7; 9 bases line up with TRBD1. Germline assignment: CDR1 SGHNT and CDR2 YYREEE (reference sequence). The length of the CDR3 is 13 residues. V was clipped by 4 bases and J by 5 bases; unmatched bases: 4. CDR3 bases: TGTGCCAGCAGCCCGGGACAGGGAAACGAGCAGTACTTC. Protein: CASSPGQGNEQYF. The full variable domain, rest sourced from reference TRBV5-4 and TRBJ2-7, is ETGVTQSPTHLIKTRGQQVTLRCSSQSGHNTVSWYQQALGQGPQFIFQYYREEENGRGNFPPRFSGLQFPNYSSELNVNALELDDSALYLCASSPGQGNEQYFGPGTRLTVT.

In this sample, this clonotype turned up once. The chain links TRBV3-1 to TRBJ2-5, with 12 bases that match TRBD2. V was clipped by 4 bases and J by 4 bases; unmatched bases: 7. The CDR3 is 16 amino acids. Germline CDR1 and CDR2: LGHDT and YNNKEL (reference sequence). The CDR3 DNA follows: TGTGCCAGCAGCCCCTGGACTAGCGGGGAAGGAGAGACCCAGTACTTC. It specifies CASSPWTSGEGETQYF.

A note on this clonotype: A much larger clone differs from this one at a single base, so this may be a read error. The chain employs TRBV2 and TRBJ1-5, with unresolved D. The CDR3 is made up of 15 amino acids. CDR1 and CDR2 (germline): SNHLY, FYNNEI. The CDR3 DNA sequence: TGTGACAGCAGTGAAAGTTGGAATAGCAATCAGCCCCAGCATTTT. This gives the protein CDSSESWNSNQPQHF.